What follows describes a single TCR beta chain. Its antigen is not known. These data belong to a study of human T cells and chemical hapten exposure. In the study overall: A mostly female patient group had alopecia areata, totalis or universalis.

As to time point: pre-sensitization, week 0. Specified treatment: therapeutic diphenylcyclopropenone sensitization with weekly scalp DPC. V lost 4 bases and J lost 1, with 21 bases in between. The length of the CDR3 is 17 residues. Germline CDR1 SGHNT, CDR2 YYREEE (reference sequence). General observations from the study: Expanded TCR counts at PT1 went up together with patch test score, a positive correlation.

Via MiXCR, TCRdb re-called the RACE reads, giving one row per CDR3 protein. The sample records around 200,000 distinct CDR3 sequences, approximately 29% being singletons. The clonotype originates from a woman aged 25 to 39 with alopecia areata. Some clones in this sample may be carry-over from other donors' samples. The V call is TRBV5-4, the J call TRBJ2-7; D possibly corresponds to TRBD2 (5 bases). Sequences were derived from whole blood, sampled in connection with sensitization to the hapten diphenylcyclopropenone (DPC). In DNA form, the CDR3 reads TGTGCCAGCAGCAAACCACCCCCCCTAGCTCTGTCCTACGAGCAGTACTTC. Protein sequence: CASSKPPPLALSYEQYF.